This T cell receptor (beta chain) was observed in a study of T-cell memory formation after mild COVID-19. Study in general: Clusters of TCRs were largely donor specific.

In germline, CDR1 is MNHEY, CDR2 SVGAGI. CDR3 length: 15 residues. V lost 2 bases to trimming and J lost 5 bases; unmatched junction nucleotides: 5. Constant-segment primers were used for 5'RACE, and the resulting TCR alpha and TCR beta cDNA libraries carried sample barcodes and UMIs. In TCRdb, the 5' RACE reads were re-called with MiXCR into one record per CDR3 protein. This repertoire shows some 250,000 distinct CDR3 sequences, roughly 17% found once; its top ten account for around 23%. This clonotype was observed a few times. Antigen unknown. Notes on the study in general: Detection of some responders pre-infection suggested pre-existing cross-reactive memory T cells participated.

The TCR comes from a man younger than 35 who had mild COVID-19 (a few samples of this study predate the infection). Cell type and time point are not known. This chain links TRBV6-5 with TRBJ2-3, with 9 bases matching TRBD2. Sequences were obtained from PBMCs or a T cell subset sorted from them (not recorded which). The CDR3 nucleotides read TGTGCCAGCAGTTACCAGCGGGGGGACTTAGATACGCAGTATTTT. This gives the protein CASSYQRGDLDTQYF.